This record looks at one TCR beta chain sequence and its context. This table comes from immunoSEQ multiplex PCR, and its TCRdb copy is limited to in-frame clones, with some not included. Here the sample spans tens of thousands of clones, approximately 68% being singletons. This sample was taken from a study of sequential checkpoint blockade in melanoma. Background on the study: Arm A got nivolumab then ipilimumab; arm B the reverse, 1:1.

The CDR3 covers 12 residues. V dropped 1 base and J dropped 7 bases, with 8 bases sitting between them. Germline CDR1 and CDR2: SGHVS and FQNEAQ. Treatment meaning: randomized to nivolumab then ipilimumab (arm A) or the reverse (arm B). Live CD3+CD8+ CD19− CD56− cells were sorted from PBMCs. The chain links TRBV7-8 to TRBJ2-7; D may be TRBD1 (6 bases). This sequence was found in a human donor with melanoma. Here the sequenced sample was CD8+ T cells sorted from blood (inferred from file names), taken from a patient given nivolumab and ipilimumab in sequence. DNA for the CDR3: TGTGCCAGCAGCTTAGGGGGGCTAGAGCAGTACTTC. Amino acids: CASSLGGLEQYF.